What follows are 22 T cell receptor beta chains derived from one specimen sequenced in a study of OX40 agonist ivuxolimab in advanced cancers. TCRdb keeps only in-frame clones here, not all; method: immunoSEQ multiplex PCR. The table has fewer than 7,500 clones, around 82% seen once. The sample consisted of CD4+ or CD8+ T cells sorted from blood, taken in a trial of the OX40 agonist ivuxolimab. The receptors here all came from an adult with an advanced solid tumor such as melanoma, head and neck, liver or kidney cancer.

The V call is TRBV9, the J call TRBJ1-1; D ambiguous. The V and J ends lost 3 bases and 2 bases respectively, with 8 bases between them. The germline CDR1 and CDR2 sequences are SGDLS and YYNGEE. This CDR3 contains 13 residues. The CDR3, as DNA: TGTGCCAGCAGCGAGTTTAGCAACACTGAAGCTTTCTTT. Protein sequence: CASSEFSNTEAFF.

This clone was recorded once. The chain links TRBV25-1 to TRBJ2-3; the match to TRBD1 covers 9 bases. Germline lookup yields CDR1 MGHDK and CDR2 SYGVNS. J lost 2 bases, V lost 6 bases, and 15 bases had no gene match. The CDR3 runs 18 residues. CDR3 protein: CASSAEQGAKANTDTQYF. CDR3 nucleotides: TGTGCCAGCAGCGCCGAACAGGGGGCTAAAGCAAACACAGATACGCAGTATTTT.

The gene calls are TRBV19 and TRBJ1-4; 12 bases map to TRBD1. Germline loops: CDR1 LNHDA, CDR2 SQIVND (reference sequence). V trimming: 10 bases; J trimming: 6 bases; junction bases outside the gene matches: 3. The CDR3 length is 13 residues. CDR3 loop: CATGTGGHEKLFF. Here the CDR3 DNA reads TGTGCCACAGGGACAGGGGGCCATGAAAAACTGTTTTTT.

CDR3 DNA: TGTGCCAGCAGTGAAGCGGGGGTTATGAGAGAGACCCAGTACTTC. Its translation is CASSEAGVMRETQYF. The rearrangement links TRBV2 to TRBJ2-5; TRBD1 or TRBD2 may be the D gene (5 bases each). This CDR3 comprises 15 residues. The germline V gene encodes CDR1 SNHLY and CDR2 FYNNEI. Trimming removed 0 bases at V and 4 bases at J, with 12 bases between.

The genes are TRBV7-3 and TRBJ2-3, with a tentative D call TRBD2 (6 bases). V lost 5 bases and J lost 6, with 24 bases in between. Germline-derived CDR1 and CDR2 are SGHTA and FQGTGA. The CDR3 consists of 17 residues. The CDR3 region is CASSPSMGWGVPDTQYF. CDR3 in DNA: TGTGCCAGCAGCCCCTCGATGGGGTGGGGGGTCCCGGATACGCAGTATTTT.

The rearrangement joins TRBV27 to TRBJ2-1, with 9 bases identical to TRBD1. The CDR3 contains 13 residues. The V gene end was trimmed by 5 bases and the J gene end by 10 bases; junction bases not matched to a gene: 6. CDR1 is MNHEY and CDR2 is SMNVEV in the germline V gene (reference sequence). In DNA form, the CDR3 reads TGTGCCAGCAGTCAAAACAGGGGGCTGGAGCAGTTCTTC. Protein sequence: CASSQNRGLEQFF.

The V call is TRBV11-3, the J call TRBJ2-5; the D gene is possibly TRBD2 (5 bases). The CDR3 has 14 amino acids. V dropped 6 bases and J dropped 3 bases, with 14 bases sitting between them. The V gene's germline CDR1 is SGHNT and CDR2 YENEEA. The CDR3 loop is CASSPETGKETQYF. The CDR3 region has the DNA TGTGCCAGCAGTCCAGAGACGGGAAAAGAGACCCAGTACTTC.

The V call is TRBV13, the J call TRBJ1-1; D gene ambiguous. This CDR3 is built from 17 residues. Germline CDR1 and CDR2: PRHDT and FYEKMQ (reference sequence). Deletions cut 0 bases from V and 1 base from J, with 15 bases between. The CDR3 region has the DNA TGTGCCAGCAGCTTAGGCTGGGAGGAGATTGAGAACACTGAAGCTTTCTTT. Translation: CASSLGWEEIENTEAFF. Complete variable domain (other parts from reference TRBV13 and TRBJ1-1): AAGVIQSPRHLIKEKRETATLKCYPIPRHDTVYWYQQGPGQDPQFLISFYEKMQSDKGSIPDRFSAQQFSDYHSELNMSSLELGDSALYFCASSLGWEEIENTEAFFGQGTRLTVV.

The chain employs TRBV14 and TRBJ2-1; D unclear. Per the germline V gene, CDR1 is SGHDN and CDR2 is FVKESK. The CDR3 extends over 14 amino acids. With 3 bases removed from V and 0 bases from J, the gap between germline ends came to 6 bases. This CDR3 reads CASSQILSYNEQFF. The CDR3 nucleotides are TGTGCCAGCAGCCAGATACTCTCCTACAATGAGCAGTTCTTC. The full variable domain, its missing parts supplied by reference TRBV14 and TRBJ2-1, is EAGVTQFPSHSVIEKGQTVTLRCDPISGHDNLYWYRRVMGKEIKFLLHFVKESKQDESGMPNNRFLAERTGGTYSTLKVQPAELEDSGVYFCASSQILSYNEQFFGPGTRLTVL.

The rearrangement joins TRBV28 to TRBJ2-5; 7 nucleotides match TRBD2. This CDR3 is built from 15 residues. The V and J ends lost 2 bases and 4 bases, in that order; junction bases with no gene match: 7. CDR1 is MDHEN and CDR2 is SYDVKM in the germline V gene. CDR3 coding DNA: TGTGCCAGCAGTTTAGGGGCAGGGAGGGGAGAGACCCAGTACTTC. Residues: CASSLGAGRGETQYF.

This rearrangement joins TRBV5-6 to TRBJ2-3; D possibly uses TRBD1 or TRBD2 (7 bases each). CDR1 SGHDT and CDR2 YYEEEE come from the germline V gene. V was trimmed by 4 bases and J by 8 bases, leaving 14 bases between them. CDR3 length: 13 amino acids. The CDR3 DNA sequence: TGTGCCAGCAGCGAAACAGGGGAGGGTACGCAGTATTTT. Protein product: CASSETGEGTQYF. Complete variable domain (other parts from reference TRBV5-6 and TRBJ2-3): DAGVTQSPTHLIKTRGQQVTLRCSPKSGHDTVSWYQQALGQGPQFIFQYYEEEERQRGNFPDRFSGHQFPNYSSELNVNALLLGDSALYLCASSETGEGTQYFGPGTRLTVL.

J is TRBJ2-7 and V is TRBV4-1; 8 bases are a match to TRBD1. CDR1 is MGHRA and CDR2 is YSYEKL in the germline V gene. This CDR3 has 15 amino acids. Germline trimming cut 1 base from V and 3 bases from J; bases unmatched to any gene: 5. The CDR3 loop reads CASSQVAGGYYEQYF. CDR3 coding DNA: TGCGCCAGCAGCCAAGTGGCAGGGGGCTACTACGAGCAGTACTTC.

This rearrangement joins TRBV15 to TRBJ1-4; perhaps TRBD1 as D (6 bases). Germline assignment: CDR1 LNHNV and CDR2 YYDKDF (reference sequence). This CDR3 has 17 amino acids. Trimming pared 0 bases from V and 7 bases from J, leaving 18 bases between. The CDR3 protein is CATSRDGRGDAGEKLFF. The CDR3 DNA reads TGTGCCACCAGCAGAGACGGCAGGGGAGACGCGGGTGAAAAACTGTTTTTT.

This clone turned up a few times. The J gene is TRBJ2-1, the V gene TRBV6-1; D assignment may be TRBD1 or TRBD2 (5 bases each). CDR1 MNHNS and CDR2 SASEGT come from the germline V gene. The CDR3 spans 15 residues. Trimming took 8 bases from V and 6 from J, leaving 20 bases between them. The CDR3 sequence: CASCPGTADFNEQFF. The CDR3, as DNA: TGTGCCAGCTGCCCCGGGACCGCTGATTTCAATGAGCAGTTCTTC.

The genes are TRBV9 and TRBJ2-3, with 11 bases fitting TRBD2. V was pared by 4 bases and J by 3 bases, with 7 bases of the junction left unmatched. The CDR3 extends over 16 amino acids. Germline values: CDR1 SGDLS, CDR2 YYNGEE. In nucleotides, the CDR3 is TGTGCCAGCAGCTACCGAATAGCGGGGGGGACAGATACGCAGTATTTT. It translates to CASSYRIAGGTDTQYF.

CDR3 nucleotide sequence: TGCAGCGGTATTGATGGAAACACCATATATTTT. This gives the protein CSGIDGNTIYF. J is TRBJ1-3 and V is TRBV29-1; D gene uncertain. Per the germline V gene, CDR1 is SQVTM and CDR2 is ANQGSEA. The V end was cut by 7 bases, the J end by 3 bases, with 7 bases between. The CDR3 is made up of 11 amino acids.

This clone was seen a single time. The V gene is TRBV4-2, the J gene TRBJ2-7, with D perhaps TRBD1 or TRBD2 (5 bases each). CDR1 LGHNA and CDR2 YNFKEQ come from the germline V gene. The CDR3 runs 12 residues. The V end was cut by 3 bases, the J end by 6 bases, with 9 bases between. The CDR3 reads CASSQGPLEQYF. CDR3 nucleotides: TGTGCCAGCAGCCAGGGACCTCTCGAGCAGTACTTC.

The chain recombines TRBV4-1 with TRBJ2-3; tentatively, D is TRBD1 (6 bases). The CDR3 runs 17 residues. V shed 1 base and J shed 4 bases, with 18 bases lying between them. The germline gives CDR1 MGHRA, CDR2 YSYEKL. CDR3 nucleotide sequence: TGCGCCAGCAGCCAAGCTTGGCTACAGGGATCGGCAGATACGCAGTATTTT. Protein: CASSQAWLQGSADTQYF.

This chain links TRBV25-1 with TRBJ2-5; no definite D call. CDR1 and CDR2 from the germline V gene are MGHDK and SYGVNS. The CDR3 runs to 17 residues. V lost 1 base and J lost 1, with 16 bases in between. The CDR3 bases are TGTGCCAGCAGTGAATCGGTAGTTGAGCCGCTCCAAGAGACCCAGTACTTC. This sequence encodes CASSESVVEPLQETQYF.

Sample share makes this clone medium-sized. The CDR3 here is CASSDGTGGSGANVLTF. Written as DNA, the CDR3 is TGTGCCAGCAGTGACGGGACAGGGGGCTCTGGGGCCAACGTCCTGACTTTC. The J gene is TRBJ2-6, the V gene TRBV6-4; 11 bases agree with TRBD1. The CDR3 spans 17 residues. Germline loops: CDR1 MRHNA, CDR2 SNTAGT. V was clipped by 2 bases and J by 0 bases; unmatched bases: 0.

The V and J genes are TRBV7-9 and TRBJ1-1; D call uncertain. Germline CDR1 is SEHNR and CDR2 is FQNEAQ (reference sequence). The CDR3 is 12 amino acids. The V end lost 0 bases, the J end lost 7 bases, and 6 bases lay between the germline ends. CDR3 sequence: CASSLASGEAFF. In DNA, the CDR3 is TGTGCCAGCAGCTTAGCTAGCGGTGAAGCTTTCTTT.

In its sample, this clone was seen once. This chain connects TRBV25-1 to TRBJ2-2, with 9 bases lining up with TRBD1. The CDR3 consists of 16 residues. The J segment lost 4 bases and the V segment lost 1 base, leaving 4 bases of the junction unmatched. CDR1 and CDR2 from the germline V gene are MGHDK and SYGVNS. In nucleotides, the CDR3 is TGTGCCAGCAGTGAATTCACAGGGGGCGGCACCGGGGAGCTGTTTTTT. It codes for CASSEFTGGGTGELFF.